The 27 T cell receptor beta chains given below trace back to one sample, sequenced in a study of spatial heterogeneity in lung cancer. Study findings and constraints: The number of expanded tumor alpha and beta chains correlated with mutation number.

The antigens these receptors bind are not known. MiXCR, run by TCRdb on the 5' RACE reads, gives a single entry per CDR3 protein. The sample holds roughly 11,000 distinct CDR3 sequences, about 12% seen once. The time point: sample taken at primary tumor resection. Source: lung tumor tissue, taken at surgery. The receptor source for this set is a female donor with early-stage non-small cell lung cancer.

This clonotype was seen at least ten times. The rearrangement uses TRBV30 and TRBJ2-7, with D unclear. Germline loops: CDR1 GTSNPN, CDR2 SVGIG (reference sequence). This CDR3 comprises 11 residues. Trimming cost V 3 bases and J 2 bases, with 5 bases left between them. CDR3 amino acids: CAWRDTYEQYF. The CDR3 DNA sequence: TGTGCCTGGAGAGATACCTACGAGCAGTACTTC.

This clonotype showed up just a few times. The V and J genes are TRBV7-3 and TRBJ1-5, with 9 bases fitting TRBD1. The germline V gene encodes CDR1 SGHTA and CDR2 FQGTGA. The V gene end was trimmed by 5 bases and the J gene end by 5 bases; junction bases not matched to a gene: 13. The CDR3 extends over 17 amino acids. DNA for the CDR3: TGTGCCAGCAGCCAAACAAGGGACAGGGCATCGCATCAGCCCCAGCATTTT. Protein sequence: CASSQTRDRASHQPQHF. The full variable domain, in which reference TRBV7-3 and TRBJ1-5 provide the parts outside the CDR3, is GAGVSQTPSNKVTEKGKYVELRCDPISGHTALYWYRQSLGQGPEFLIYFQGTGAADDSGLPNDRFFAVRPEGSVSTLKIQRTERGDSAVYLCASSQTRDRASHQPQHFGDGTRLSIL.

In this sample, this clonotype turned up many times. CDR3 DNA sequence: TGTGCCAGCAGCTTAGCGGGCAGTAGGGCGGGCGCCGGGGAGCTGTTTTTT. Its translation is CASSLAGSRAGAGELFF. This chain connects TRBV7-8 to TRBJ2-2, with D possibly TRBD2 on 5 matching bases. CDR3 size: 17 residues. V was clipped by 0 bases and J by 6 bases, with 17 bases between them. The germline V gene has CDR1 SGHVS and CDR2 FQNEAQ.

The CDR3 protein is CASSRLTPLGETQYF. The CDR3 region has the DNA TGCGCCAGCAGCCGACTTACACCTCTGGGAGAGACCCAGTACTTC. The chain uses TRBV5-1 and TRBJ2-5; D remains ambiguous. There are 15 residues in the CDR3. Trimming removed 4 bases from V and 4 bases from J, with 17 bases in between. Germline loops: CDR1 SGHRS, CDR2 YFSETQ. Full variable domain (missing parts from reference TRBV5-1 and TRBJ2-5): KAGVTQTPRYLIKTRGQQVTLSCSPISGHRSVSWYQQTPGQGLQFLFEYFSETQRNKGNFPGRFSGRQFSNSRSEMNVSTLELGDSALYLCASSRLTPLGETQYFGPGTRLLVL.

This clonotype was observed a handful of times. The genes are TRBV27 and TRBJ1-1, with D maybe TRBD1 (5 bases). Germline V CDR1 and CDR2: MNHEY, SMNVEV (reference sequence). The CDR3 runs 16 residues. Trimming stripped 2 bases from V and 0 bases from J, with 13 bases between. The CDR3 DNA reads TGTGCCAGCAGTTTAGGCGGCAGGGTAATGAACACTGAAGCTTTCTTT. It is translated as CASSLGGRVMNTEAFF.

At least ten counts were recorded for this clonotype. This chain connects TRBV20-1 to TRBJ1-1; weak D call: TRBD1 (5 bases). This CDR3 is 13 amino acids long. Germline CDR1 is DFQATT and CDR2 is SNEGSKA (reference sequence). Trimming pared 6 bases from V and 0 bases from J, leaving 11 bases between. The chain's CDR3 is CSAAGGLNTEAFF. The CDR3 coding sequence is TGCAGTGCCGCCGGGGGATTGAACACTGAAGCTTTCTTT.

In its sample, this clonotype was seen many times. The chain carries TRBV27 and TRBJ2-2; a possible D gene is TRBD2 (6 bases). Germline V gives CDR1 MNHEY, CDR2 SMNVEV (reference sequence). CDR3 size: 15 residues. V lost 10 bases and J 1 base, leaving 16 bases between the germline ends. The CDR3 loop is CATSPGLKNTGELFF. DNA for the CDR3: TGTGCCACTTCTCCGGGACTCAAGAACACCGGGGAGCTGTTTTTT.

The CDR3 DNA is TGTGCCAGCAGCTTAGCAGGAAGAGGGCATCAGCCCCAGCATTTT. Translating gives CASSLAGRGHQPQHF. The rearrangement links TRBV7-2 to TRBJ1-5; D not certain. The CDR3 runs to 15 residues. Per germline, CDR1 SGHTA and CDR2 FQGNSA. The germline V and J ends were trimmed by 0 bases and 5 bases, with 11 bases remaining between them.

In this sample, this clonotype turned up many times. V and J are TRBV20-1 and TRBJ2-2, with 7 bases that match TRBD1. The CDR3 loop spans 15 amino acids. The germline V gene encodes CDR1 DFQATT and CDR2 SNEGSKA (reference sequence). J was trimmed by 0 bases and V by 3 bases; bases with no gene match: 4. The CDR3 loop reads CSARAGTANTGELFF. The CDR3 nucleotides are TGCAGTGCTAGGGCCGGGACAGCGAACACCGGGGAGCTGTTTTTT.

This clonotype was recorded many times. The genes are TRBV7-2 and TRBJ2-1; 7 nucleotides line up with TRBD2. The CDR3 has 15 residues. After removal of 2 bases from V and 8 bases from J, the junction contained 9 bases not matched to a gene. Looked up from germline, CDR1 is SGHTA and CDR2 is FQGNSA. The DNA of the CDR3 is TGTGCCAGCAGCTTACAGGGTAGCGGGTCTGATGAGCAGTTCTTC. Its protein is CASSLQGSGSDEQFF.

The chain recombines TRBV4-3 with TRBJ1-6; 8 bases map to TRBD1. This CDR3 comprises 15 residues. V shed 4 bases, J shed 8 bases, and the junction held 7 bases outside the gene matches. Germline V CDR1 and CDR2: LGHNA, YSLEER. In DNA, the CDR3 is TGCGCCAGCAGCCCGGGGGGACAGGACCATTCACCCCTCCACTTT. This gives the protein CASSPGGQDHSPLHF.

Ten or more counts support this clonotype. CDR3 in amino acids: CASSWTAVGEDRELFF. In DNA, the CDR3 is TGTGCCAGCAGCTGGACGGCGGTTGGTGAGGACAGGGAGCTGTTTTTT. The chain employs TRBV7-6 and TRBJ2-2; D perhaps matches TRBD1 (5 bases). Trimming removed 4 bases from V and 9 bases from J, with 21 bases in between. This CDR3 contains 16 residues. Looked up from germline, CDR1 is SGHVS and CDR2 is FNYEAQ.

This clonotype has a count of ten or more. This sequence joins TRBV6-2 or TRBV6-3 and TRBJ1-1; no firm D call. Per germline, CDR1 MNHEY and CDR2 SVGEGT. The CDR3 runs to 11 residues. V was shortened by 4 bases and J by 4 bases, with 4 bases between the two germline ends. As DNA, the CDR3 is TGTGCCAGCAGTTTGGGCACTGAAGCTTTCTTT. Translated: CASSLGTEAFF.

This clonotype showed up many times. The chain is built from TRBV12-3 or TRBV12-4 and TRBJ1-1; tentative D call: TRBD1 (5 bases). The CDR3 sequence is 13 residues long. Trimming took off 6 bases at V and 1 base at J, with 9 bases between the two ends. In nucleotides, the CDR3 is TGTGCCAGCAGGTCTCAGGGGAACACTGAAGCTTTCTTT. Residues: CASRSQGNTEAFF.

The table lists this clonotype with many counts. The rearrangement joins TRBV27 to TRBJ2-1; 13 bases are a match to TRBD2. The germline V gene has CDR1 MNHEY and CDR2 SMNVEV (reference sequence). This CDR3 has 15 residues. The J segment lost 11 bases and the V segment lost 5 bases, leaving 9 bases of the junction unmatched. The CDR3 region has the DNA TGTGCCAGCAGTCCGGGGACTAGCGGGATCCGCCAGCAGTTCTTC. Its translation: CASSPGTSGIRQQFF.

By proportion, this clonotype is medium-sized. This rearrangement joins TRBV27 to TRBJ2-7; D is possibly TRBD1 (6 bases). CDR1 is MNHEY, CDR2 SMNVEV, per germline (reference sequence). The CDR3 runs to 14 residues. Trimming removed 5 bases at V and 5 bases at J, with 16 bases between. CDR3 protein: CASSTLDRQHEQYF. Written as DNA, the CDR3 is TGTGCCAGCAGTACCCTTGACAGGCAGCACGAGCAGTACTTC.

This clonotype was detected many times. This rearrangement joins TRBV20-1 to TRBJ2-5; possible D gene TRBD1, 6 bases. There are 13 residues in the CDR3. V was clipped by 6 bases and J by 5 bases, with 16 bases between them. Germline loops: CDR1 DFQATT, CDR2 SNEGSKA (reference sequence). The CDR3 DNA follows: TGCAGTGCCATCCGTACAGGGTTCGAGACCCAGTACTTC. Amino acid sequence: CSAIRTGFETQYF.

This clonotype was seen many times. The chain links TRBV10-3 to TRBJ2-2, with TRBD1 identical over 8 bases. J lost 3 bases, V lost 10 bases, and 7 bases had no gene match. CDR3 length equals 14 residues. In germline, CDR1 is ENHRY, CDR2 SYGVKD. CDR3: CATEDRADTGELFF. In DNA, the CDR3 is TGTGCCACCGAGGACAGGGCGGACACCGGGGAGCTGTTTTTT.

The gene calls are TRBV7-2 and TRBJ2-7; 7 nucleotides match TRBD1. Germline V lookup: CDR1 SGHTA, CDR2 FQGNSA. V was pared by 9 bases and J by 2 bases, with 7 bases of the junction left unmatched. This CDR3 spans 13 amino acids. The DNA of the CDR3 is TGTGCCAGGATGGACAGGAAACCCTACGAGCAGTACTTC. Its protein is CARMDRKPYEQYF. The full variable domain, completed using reference TRBV7-2 and TRBJ2-7, is GAGVSQSPSNKVTEKGKDVELRCDPISGHTALYWYRQSLGQGLEFLIYFQGNSAPDKSGLPSDRFSAERTGGSVSTLTIQRTQQEDSAVYLCARMDRKPYEQYFGPGTRLTVT.

The V and J genes are TRBV5-5 and TRBJ1-5; a possible D gene is TRBD1 (6 bases). The germline gives CDR1 SGHKS, CDR2 YYEKEE (reference sequence). CDR3 length: 15 amino acids. With 1 base removed from V and 6 bases from J, the gap between germline ends came to 14 bases. CDR3: CASSLTGGEVQPQHF. The CDR3 nucleotides read TGTGCCAGCAGCTTGACCGGGGGCGAAGTTCAGCCCCAGCATTTT.

In this sample, this clonotype turned up many times. V and J are TRBV7-2 and TRBJ1-6, with D hard to call. V dropped 1 base and J dropped 10 bases, with 11 bases sitting between them. CDR3 size: 14 residues. The germline V gene has CDR1 SGHTA and CDR2 FQGNSA. The CDR3 spells CASSLEQLRSPLHF. CDR3 coding DNA: TGTGCCAGCAGCTTAGAACAGCTGAGATCACCCCTCCACTTT.

This clonotype was seen repeatedly, ten times or more. The chain joins TRBV19 to TRBJ1-5; D might be TRBD1 (5 bases). The CDR3 covers 17 residues. V shed 6 bases and J shed 0 bases, with 18 bases lying between them. CDR1 LNHDA and CDR2 SQIVND come from the germline V gene (reference sequence). CDR3 sequence: CASSIGDGRYSNQPQHF. The CDR3 nucleotides read TGTGCCAGTAGCATTGGGGACGGACGTTATAGCAATCAGCCCCAGCATTTT.

This clonotype was seen a few times. This chain connects TRBV20-1 to TRBJ2-3; 12 nucleotides match TRBD2. Trimming took 6 bases from V and 10 from J; bases not matched to a gene: 11. The CDR3 extends over 14 amino acids. The germline gives CDR1 DFQATT, CDR2 SNEGSKA (reference sequence). The CDR3 DNA reads as TGCAGTGCCAGCAGACCCGGGACTAGCGGGTCGCAGTATTTT. Amino acid sequence: CSASRPGTSGSQYF.

This clonotype showed up just a few times. V gene TRBV4-3 combines with J gene TRBJ2-4; tentatively, D is TRBD1 or TRBD2 (6 bases each). Between the trimmed V and J ends, which lost 0 bases and 13 bases, there was a span of 13 bases. Germline V CDR1 and CDR2: LGHNA, YSLEER. The CDR3 loop spans 13 amino acids. Here the CDR3 reads CASSQDSGGMQYF. The CDR3 coding sequence is TGCGCCAGCAGCCAAGATTCCGGGGGCATGCAGTACTTC.

This clonotype occurred a few times. The chain employs TRBV6-1 and TRBJ1-5, with D possibly being TRBD1 (5 bases). V was pared by 4 bases and J by 5 bases, with 24 bases between. The CDR3 has 18 amino acids. Germline-derived CDR1 and CDR2 are MNHNS and SASEGT. CDR3 DNA sequence: TGTGCCAGCAGTGCCCGACGACAGTCGGGGGGACCTTATCAGCCCCAGCATTTT. Protein sequence: CASSARRQSGGPYQPQHF.

The chain links TRBV6-2 or TRBV6-3 to TRBJ2-7, with a tentative D call TRBD1 (6 bases). V gave up 2 bases and J gave up 5 bases, with 10 bases separating them. The CDR3 extends over 13 amino acids. CDR1 and CDR2 from the germline V gene are MNHEY and SVGEGT. Here the CDR3 reads CASSYPRDNEQYF. DNA of the CDR3: TGTGCCAGCAGTTACCCCAGGGACAACGAGCAGTACTTC.

The CDR3, as DNA: TGTGCCAGCAGCCCGGACGGGCAGCCCCAAGAGACCCAGTACTTC. This sequence encodes CASSPDGQPQETQYF. V usage is TRBV4-2 and J usage is TRBJ2-5; the D is unclear. The CDR3 is 15 amino acids. In germline, CDR1 is LGHNA, CDR2 YNFKEQ. Trimming took off 4 bases at V and 1 base at J, with 13 bases between the two ends.